Following are 26 T cell receptor beta chains from one sample sequenced in a study of T cell repertoires in cytomegalovirus infection. TCRdb recomputed calls from the reads with MiXCR, one row per CDR3 protein. The sample has 830,000 or so distinct CDR3 sequences; 30% to 35% are singletons. These TCRs' antigens remain unknown. The specimen comprised cultured CD8+ T cells from PBMCs, sampled from culture after CMV antigen stimulation. These receptors came from a human donor in good health (CMV status not recorded). Some clones in this sample may be carry-over from other donors' samples.

Ten or more counts support this clonotype. The gene calls are TRBV7-9 and TRBJ2-5; TRBD1 is a possible D gene (6 bases). Trimming removed 5 bases from V and 1 base from J, with 8 bases in between. Germline assignment: CDR1 SEHNR and CDR2 FQNEAQ (reference sequence). The CDR3 is made up of 13 amino acids. CDR3 sequence: CASSPGAQETQYF. The CDR3 nucleotides read TGTGCCAGCAGCCCAGGGGCCCAAGAGACCCAGTACTTC.

This clonotype was seen repeatedly, ten times or more. In DNA, the CDR3 is TGTGCCAGCAGCTGGGGAAGTACTGAAGCTTTCTTT. It yields the protein CASSWGSTEAFF. The rearrangement joins TRBV7-2 to TRBJ1-1; D is ambiguous. V dropped 4 bases and J dropped 5 bases, with 8 bases sitting between them. The CDR3 totals 12 residues. The germline V gene has CDR1 SGHTA and CDR2 FQGNSA.

The sample holds a few counts of this clonotype. The CDR3 region has the DNA TGTGCCAGCAGTTTAGACAGGGCGGATGAAGCTTTCTTT. Its translation: CASSLDRADEAFF. The chain employs TRBV28 and TRBJ1-1, with TRBD1 matching 7 bases. V dropped 2 bases and J dropped 7; count of bases not matched to a gene: 4. Germline V gene sequence: CDR1 MDHEN, CDR2 SYDVKM. The CDR3 contains 13 residues. The variable domain in full, with the rest retrieved from reference TRBV28 and TRBJ1-1, is DVKVTQSSRYLVKRTGEKVFLECVQDMDHENMFWYRQDPGLGLRLIYFSYDVKMKEKGDIPEGYSVSREKKERFSLILESASTNQTSMYLCASSLDRADEAFFGQGTRLTVV.

The rearrangement uses TRBV27 and TRBJ2-2, with TRBD1 matching 7 bases. The CDR3 has 15 amino acids. Germline V gene sequence: CDR1 MNHEY, CDR2 SMNVEV (reference sequence). V trimming: 5 bases; J trimming: 7 bases; junction bases outside the gene matches: 10. DNA for the CDR3: TGTGCCAGCAGTGCCTCTACGACAGGGATCGGGGAGCTGTTTTTT. Translating gives CASSASTTGIGELFF.

The CDR3 bases are TGTGCCAGCAGCTTTACAGGGAAAGTAGTCAAAAACATTCAGTACTTC. Translating it yields CASSFTGKVVKNIQYF. The chain has TRBV5-5 and TRBJ2-4, with D possibly being TRBD1 (6 bases). Germline V gene sequence: CDR1 SGHKS, CDR2 YYEKEE (reference sequence). Trimming took off 2 bases at V and 3 bases at J, with 15 bases between the two ends. CDR3 length: 16 amino acids.

V gene TRBV5-6 combines with J gene TRBJ2-1, with a tentative D call TRBD2 (5 bases). Germline V gene sequence: CDR1 SGHDT, CDR2 YYEEEE. This CDR3 has 17 amino acids. The V gene lost 0 bases and the J gene lost 10 bases, with 23 bases spanning the gap. CDR3 residues: CASSLGREHVLELEQFF. DNA of the CDR3: TGTGCCAGCAGCTTGGGCCGGGAACACGTTTTAGAGCTGGAGCAGTTCTTC.

This clonotype came up a few times. The J gene is TRBJ1-3, the V gene TRBV7-8; D gene ambiguous. This CDR3 region has 16 residues. Germline-derived CDR1 and CDR2 are SGHVS and FQNEAQ. Trimming shortened V by 1 base and J by 2 bases, and 12 bases separated the two germline ends. The CDR3 region has the DNA TGTGCCAGCAGCTTAGTAGAGATCGGGACTGGAAACACCATATATTTT. Translated, it gives CASSLVEIGTGNTIYF.

This clonotype was counted many times. The chain is built from TRBV12-3 or TRBV12-4 and TRBJ1-2; 9 bases match TRBD1. This CDR3 has 14 amino acids. V was clipped by 4 bases and J by 8 bases; unmatched bases: 8. Here the CDR3 DNA reads TGTGCCAGCAGTTCATCGGACAGGGGTCACGGCTACACCTTC. This codes for CASSSSDRGHGYTF.

This rearrangement joins TRBV5-3 to TRBJ2-3, with 12 positions matching TRBD2. TRBV5-3 is labeled an ORF, and its function is uncertain. This CDR3 comprises 16 residues. After removal of 8 bases from V and 3 bases from J, the junction contained 10 bases not matched to a gene. As DNA, the CDR3 is TGTGCCAGCAGCCTGCCCGGGACTAGCGGGACAGATACGCAGTATTTT. Encoded protein: CASSLPGTSGTDTQYF.

The V and J genes are TRBV2 and TRBJ1-1; TRBD1 might be the D (6 bases). Germline V gives CDR1 SNHLY, CDR2 FYNNEI. The CDR3 contains 14 residues. The germline V and J ends were trimmed by 7 bases and 7 bases, with 19 bases remaining between them. The CDR3 nucleotides read TGTGCCAGCACCAAGGCGGGGGGCGTAAATGAAGCTTTCTTT. This translates into CASTKAGGVNEAFF.

The V and J genes are TRBV12-3 or TRBV12-4 and TRBJ1-2; the match to TRBD1 covers 7 bases. After removal of 3 bases from V and 4 bases from J, the junction contained 8 bases not matched to a gene. This CDR3 region has 15 residues. CDR3 bases: TGTGCCAGCAGTTTTGGGCAGGGGGACTTCTATGGCTACACCTTC. This codes for CASSFGQGDFYGYTF.

The V and J genes are TRBV29-1 and TRBJ2-7, with a tentative D call TRBD1 (6 bases). Germline V gene lookup returns CDR1 SQVTM and CDR2 ANQGSEA. The CDR3 has 14 residues. Trimming removed 1 base from V and 0 bases from J, with 10 bases in between. Here the CDR3 reads CSVEGTDYSYEQYF. In nucleotides, the CDR3 is TGCAGCGTTGAAGGGACAGATTACTCCTACGAGCAGTACTTC.

In this sample, this clonotype turned up a few times. The V call is TRBV4-2, the J call TRBJ2-2; D is possibly TRBD1 (5 bases). Germline CDR1 is LGHNA and CDR2 is YNFKEQ. Trimming cost V 0 bases and J 5 bases, with 16 bases left between them. This CDR3 is 17 amino acids long. Written as DNA, the CDR3 is TGTGCCAGCAGCCAAGATCGCAGGGAAGTGGGGACCGGGGAGCTGTTTTTT. Protein: CASSQDRREVGTGELFF.

The J gene is TRBJ2-1, the V gene TRBV3-1; 9 bases line up with TRBD2. Looked up from germline, CDR1 is LGHDT and CDR2 is YNNKEL (reference sequence). This CDR3 spans 18 amino acids. Trimming cost V 0 bases and J 4 bases; bases outside gene matches: 10. The DNA for the CDR3 is TGTGCCAGCAGCCAAGACGGAGGCGGGGGGGCCCCATACAATGAGCAGTTCTTC. This translates into CASSQDGGGGAPYNEQFF.

A few counts support this clonotype. V usage is TRBV18 and J usage is TRBJ2-7; D may match TRBD1 or TRBD2 (5 bases each). The CDR3 contains 15 residues. Trimming removed 2 bases at V and 4 bases at J, with 15 bases between. The V gene's germline CDR1 is KGHSH and CDR2 LQKENI. The CDR3 spells CASSPSGTGYYEQYV. The CDR3 nucleotides read TGTGCCAGCTCACCATCCGGGACGGGGTATTACGAGCAGTACGTC.

On this clonotype: Since a much larger clone is just one base distant, this may be a read error. V is TRBV7-2 and J is TRBJ1-5, with 7 bases fitting TRBD1. The CDR3 loop spans 18 amino acids. V shed 5 bases, J shed 5 bases, and the junction held 18 bases outside the gene matches. In germline, CDR1 is SGHTA, CDR2 FQGNSA. CDR3 bases: TGTACCAGCAGCCCCACCCCCCACGGCAGGGGGGCGGATCAGCCCCAGCATTTT. It encodes CTSSPTPHGRGADQPQHF. Looking up the rest from reference TRBV7-2 and TRBJ1-5 gives the full variable domain: GAGVSQSPSNKVTEKGKDVELRCDPISGHTALYWYRQSLGQGLEFLIYFQGNSAPDKSGLPSDRFSAERTGGSVSTLTIQRTQQEDSAVYLCTSSPTPHGRGADQPQHFGDGTRLSIL.

This chain's CDR3 is CASSLPFPGQGLEMNTEAFF. The CDR3 nucleotides are TGTGCCAGCAGTTTGCCGTTCCCGGGACAGGGGCTGGAGATGAACACTGAAGCTTTCTTT. The V call is TRBV28, the J call TRBJ1-1, with 10 nucleotides matching TRBD1. Germline assignment: CDR1 MDHEN and CDR2 SYDVKM. V shed 3 bases and J 0 bases; nucleotides not matched to a gene: 16. This CDR3 is 20 amino acids long.

The chain carries TRBV11-1 and TRBJ1-1, with 8 positions matching TRBD1. The CDR3 covers 14 residues. Germline assignment: CDR1 SGHAT and CDR2 FQDESV (reference sequence). The trim removed 1 base at V and 6 bases at J, leaving 4 bases unmatched. CDR3 region: CASSLGTGRAEAFF. Written as DNA, the CDR3 is TGTGCCAGCAGCTTAGGGACAGGGAGGGCTGAAGCTTTCTTT.

This clonotype appeared a few times. The V call is TRBV27, the J call TRBJ2-2; 7 bases line up with TRBD1. Germline V CDR1 and CDR2: MNHEY, SMNVEV (reference sequence). V was clipped by 2 bases and J by 5 bases; unmatched bases: 11. There are 17 residues in the CDR3. For the CDR3, the DNA is TGTGCCAGCAGTTTACCAGGGGGAAGAGTAAGAACCGGGGAGCTGTTTTTT. It translates to CASSLPGGRVRTGELFF.

Ten or more counts support this clonotype. The junction departs from germline at one end; a sequencing error may be responsible. The chain employs TRBV5-1 and TRBJ2-5; maybe TRBD1 (5 bases). Germline CDR1 SGHRS, CDR2 YFSETQ. This CDR3 is 11 amino acids long. The CDR3 nucleotides are TGTGCCAGCAGGACACAAGAGACCCAGTACTTC. Translation: CASRTQETQYF. Variable domain in full (rest from reference TRBV5-1 and TRBJ2-5): KAGVTQTPRYLIKTRGQQVTLSCSPISGHRSVSWYQQTPGQGLQFLFEYFSETQRNKGNFPGRFSGRQFSNSRSEMNVSTLELGDSALYLCASRTQETQYFGPGTRLLVL.

Only a few counts were recorded for this clonotype. This rearrangement joins TRBV18 to TRBJ1-1; D might be TRBD1 (5 bases). The germline gives CDR1 KGHSH, CDR2 LQKENI. The V gene lost 6 bases and the J gene lost 0 bases, with 14 bases spanning the gap. The CDR3 sequence is 15 residues long. CDR3: CASSPGRQMNTEAFF. In DNA, the CDR3 is TGTGCCAGCTCTCCAGGGAGACAGATGAACACTGAAGCTTTCTTT.

CDR3 in DNA: TGTGCCACCAGCAACCTATCTTACAGGGGGGCTACTAGGACAGATACGCAGTATTTT. It codes for CATSNLSYRGATRTDTQYF. The chain uses TRBV15 and TRBJ2-3; 8 bases are a match to TRBD1. Germline V gives CDR1 LNHNV, CDR2 YYDKDF (reference sequence). The CDR3 is made up of 19 amino acids. V lost 4 bases and J lost 3; bases outside the gene matches: 18.

To note about this clonotype: A read error may produce the germline difference seen at one junction end. The chain recombines TRBV6-2 or TRBV6-3 with TRBJ1-1; D not certain. CDR1 and CDR2 from the germline V gene are MNHEY and SVGEGT. This CDR3 is built from 13 residues. CDR3 region: CVSGELRVTEAFF. Written as DNA, the CDR3 is TGTGTCAGCGGGGAGTTACGGGTCACTGAAGCTTTCTTT.

The chain carries TRBV12-3 or TRBV12-4 and TRBJ1-1; D uncertain. The V end was cut by 6 bases, the J end by 0 bases, with 11 bases between. The CDR3 covers 14 residues. This CDR3 is CASSLQFMNTEAFF. The CDR3 bases are TGTGCCAGCAGCCTACAGTTTATGAACACTGAAGCTTTCTTT.

Points on this clonotype: One end of the junction is discordant with germline, which a read error may explain. The rearrangement links TRBV6-2 or TRBV6-3 to TRBJ2-1; 8 nucleotides align to TRBD2. CDR1 and CDR2 (germline): MNHEY, SVGEGT. This CDR3 spans 15 amino acids. CDR3 nucleotides: TGTGCCAGCAGTAACTCGACGGGGGGGCCTAATGAGGAGTTCTTC. Its protein product is CASSNSTGGPNEEFF.

This sequence joins TRBV2 and TRBJ2-1; 10 positions agree with TRBD2. CDR1 is SNHLY and CDR2 is FYNNEI in the germline V gene. This CDR3 is built from 14 residues. The junction had 6 bases not matched to a gene; V was cut back by 5 bases and J by 8 bases. For the CDR3, the DNA is TGTGCCAGCAGTCCTGGGACTAGCGCGTATGAGCAGTTCTTC. The encoded protein is CASSPGTSAYEQFF.